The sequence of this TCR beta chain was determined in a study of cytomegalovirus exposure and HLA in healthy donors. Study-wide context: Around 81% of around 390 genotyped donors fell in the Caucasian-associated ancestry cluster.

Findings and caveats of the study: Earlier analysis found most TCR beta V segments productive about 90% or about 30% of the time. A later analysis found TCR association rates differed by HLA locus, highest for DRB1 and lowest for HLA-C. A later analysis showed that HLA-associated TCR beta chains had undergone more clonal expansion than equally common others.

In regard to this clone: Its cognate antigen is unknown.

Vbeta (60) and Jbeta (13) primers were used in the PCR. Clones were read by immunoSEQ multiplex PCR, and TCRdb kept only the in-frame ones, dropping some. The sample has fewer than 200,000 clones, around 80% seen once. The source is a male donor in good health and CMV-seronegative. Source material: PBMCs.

CDR3: CASSLRVEGPGGYTF. Here the CDR3 DNA reads TGCGCCAGCAGCTTACGAGTCGAAGGGCCGGGGGGCTACACCTTC. The rearrangement links TRBV5-1 to TRBJ1-2; D gene uncertain. Trimming pared 2 bases from V and 8 bases from J, leaving 19 bases between. Germline V gene sequence: CDR1 SGHRS, CDR2 YFSETQ. The CDR3 consists of 15 residues.